The rows below give T cell receptor beta chains drawn from one sample of a study of cytomegalovirus exposure and HLA in healthy donors. Clones were read by immunoSEQ multiplex PCR, and TCRdb kept only the in-frame ones, dropping some. Here the sample spans about 200,000 clones, over 65% being singletons. Specimen: PBMCs. The receptor source for this set is a man in his forties in good health and CMV-seronegative. Each CDR3 is given with its conserved first and last residue. Part of the rows lack a size; the others show once, few, many or a class for expanded clones.

>TRBV7-9|.
CASSPTRLERGTGELFF
>TRBV2|.
CASRGGTSGGYEQYF
>TRBV7-2|.
CASSTSPGTGNGFF
>TRBV28|.
CASSLWTQNTGELFF
>TRBV7-9|.
CASSAFPRASGNTIYF
>TRBV6-1|.
CASTPASGYGYTF
>TRBV5-1|.
CASRTGTLRSRDTEAFF
>TRBV6-5|.
CASSYLGRDNEKLFF
>TRBV5-1|.
CASSLKGPYNEQFF
>TRBV27|.
CASSLSSGQGARSEQYF
>TRBV14|.
CASSRRGQGFRRTSTGELFF
>TRBV5-1|once
CASSSRGLLRSSYEQYF
>TRBV7-2|.
CASSSSPDSYNEQFF
>TRBV25-1|.
CASSPLDMWSSYEQYF
>TRBV7-2|.
CASSLVGVNQPQHF
>TRBV18|.
CASSPTGAGSPLHF
>TRBV2|.
CASRFTSVSGELFF
>TRBV7-2|few
CASSFSQGAYEKLFF
>TRBV28|.
CASSFSLGRDSSYNEQFF
>TRBV4-2|.
CASSRGTDGNTIYF
>TRBV10-3|.
CAIRTSGIEQYF
>TRBV5-6|.
CASSEIRTSGNNEQFF
>TRBV28|.
CASSRDGQRETQYF
>TRBV2|.
CASKVQGTGKLFF
>TRBV15|.
CATSREDRVTDTQYF
>TRBV7-9|.
CSSRHSGGETKNIQYF
>TRBV27|.
CASSFLPDRGHGQPQHF
>TRBV7-3|.
CASSLYGRGSSYNEQFF
>TRBV27|.
CASSSASGRPEQYF
>TRBV27|.
CASSLTGRRAQPQHF
>TRBV10-2|.
CASTRGQLSSGANVLTF